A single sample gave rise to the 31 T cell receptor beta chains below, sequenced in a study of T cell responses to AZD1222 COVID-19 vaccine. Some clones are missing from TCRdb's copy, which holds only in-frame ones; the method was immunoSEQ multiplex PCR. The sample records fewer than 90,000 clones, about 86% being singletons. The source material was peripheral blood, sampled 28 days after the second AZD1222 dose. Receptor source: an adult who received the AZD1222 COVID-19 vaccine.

The CDR3 sequence is CASSDMRLAVPDTQYF. The CDR3 bases are TGTGCCAGCAGTGATATGAGACTAGCGGTCCCAGATACGCAGTATTTT. The rearrangement joins TRBV2 to TRBJ2-3; 9 bases match TRBD2. Per germline, CDR1 SNHLY and CDR2 FYNNEI. This CDR3 spans 16 amino acids. Trimming cost V 3 bases and J 4 bases; bases outside gene matches: 8. Full variable domain (remainder filled in from reference TRBV2 and TRBJ2-3): EPEVTQTPSHQVTQMGQEVILRCVPISNHLYFYWYRQILGQKVEFLVSFYNNEISEKSEIFDDQFSVERPDGSNFTLKIRSTKLEDSAMYFCASSDMRLAVPDTQYFGPGTRLTVL.

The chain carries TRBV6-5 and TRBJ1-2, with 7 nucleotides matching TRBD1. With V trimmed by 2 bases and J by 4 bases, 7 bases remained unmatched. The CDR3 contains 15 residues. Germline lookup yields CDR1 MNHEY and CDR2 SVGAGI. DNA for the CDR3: TGTGCCAGCAGTTACGCAACCACAGGGGCCTATGGCTACACCTTC. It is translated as CASSYATTGAYGYTF.

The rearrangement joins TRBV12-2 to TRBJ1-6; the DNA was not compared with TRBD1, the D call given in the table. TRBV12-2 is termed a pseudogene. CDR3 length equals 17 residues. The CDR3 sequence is CASRPRTARSYNSPLHF. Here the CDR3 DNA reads TGTGCAAGTCGCCCCCGGACAGCTCGCTCCTATAATTCACCCCTCCACTTT.

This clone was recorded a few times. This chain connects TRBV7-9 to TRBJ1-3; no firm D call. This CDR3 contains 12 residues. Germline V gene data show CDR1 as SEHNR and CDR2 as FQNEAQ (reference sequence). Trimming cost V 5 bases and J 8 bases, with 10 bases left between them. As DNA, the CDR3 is TGTGCCAGCAGCCCCGAAGGATACACCATATATTTT. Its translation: CASSPEGYTIYF.

The CDR3 DNA reads as TGTGCCAGCAGCAAAAGCCCGACTAGCGGGAGGATGGCCGGGGAGCTGTTTTTT. Its translation: CASSKSPTSGRMAGELFF. The genes are TRBV21-1 and TRBJ2-2; the D call of TRBD2 is as the table states it, not checked on the DNA. TRBV21-1 is an annotated pseudogene. This CDR3 is 18 amino acids long.

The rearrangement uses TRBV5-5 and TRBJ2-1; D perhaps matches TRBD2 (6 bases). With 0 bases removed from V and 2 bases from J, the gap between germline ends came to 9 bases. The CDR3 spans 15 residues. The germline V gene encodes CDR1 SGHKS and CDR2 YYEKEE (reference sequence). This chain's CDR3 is CASSLVSGPYNEQFF. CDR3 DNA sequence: TGTGCCAGCAGCTTGGTTAGCGGTCCCTACAATGAGCAGTTCTTC.

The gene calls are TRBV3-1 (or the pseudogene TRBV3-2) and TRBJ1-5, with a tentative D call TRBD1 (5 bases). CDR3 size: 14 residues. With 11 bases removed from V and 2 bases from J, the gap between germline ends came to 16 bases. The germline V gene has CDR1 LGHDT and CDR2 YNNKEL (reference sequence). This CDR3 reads CAAGRGFGNQPQHF. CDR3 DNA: TGTGCCGCGGGGAGGGGCTTCGGCAATCAGCCCCAGCATTTT.

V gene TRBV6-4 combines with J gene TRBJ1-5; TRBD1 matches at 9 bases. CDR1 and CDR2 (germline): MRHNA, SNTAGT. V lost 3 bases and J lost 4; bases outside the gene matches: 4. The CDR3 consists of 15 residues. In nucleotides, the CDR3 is TGTGCCAGCAGTGAGGGACAGGGACCAAATCAGCCCCAGCATTTT. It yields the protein CASSEGQGPNQPQHF.

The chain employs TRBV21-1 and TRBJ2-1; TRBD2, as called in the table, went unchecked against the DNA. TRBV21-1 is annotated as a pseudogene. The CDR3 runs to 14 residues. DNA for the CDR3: TGTGCCAGCCGACGACCCTCGGGTTACAATGAGCAGTTCTTC. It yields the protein CASRRPSGYNEQFF.

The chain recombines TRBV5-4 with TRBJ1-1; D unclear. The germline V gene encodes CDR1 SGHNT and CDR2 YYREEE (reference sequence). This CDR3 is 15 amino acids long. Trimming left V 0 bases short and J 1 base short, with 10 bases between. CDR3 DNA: TGTGCCAGCAGCTTGGCTCGGTTGGGGAACACTGAAGCTTTCTTT. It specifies CASSLARLGNTEAFF. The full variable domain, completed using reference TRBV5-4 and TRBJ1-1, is ETGVTQSPTHLIKTRGQQVTLRCSSQSGHNTVSWYQQALGQGPQFIFQYYREEENGRGNFPPRFSGLQFPNYSSELNVNALELDDSALYLCASSLARLGNTEAFFGQGTRLTVV.

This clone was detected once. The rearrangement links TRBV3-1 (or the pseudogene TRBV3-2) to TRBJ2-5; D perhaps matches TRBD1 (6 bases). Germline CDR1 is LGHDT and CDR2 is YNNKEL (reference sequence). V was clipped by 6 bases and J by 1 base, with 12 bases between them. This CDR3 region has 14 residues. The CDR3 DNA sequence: TGTGCCAGCAGTACTAGAGGGGGCCAAGAGACCCAGTACTTC. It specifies CASSTRGGQETQYF.

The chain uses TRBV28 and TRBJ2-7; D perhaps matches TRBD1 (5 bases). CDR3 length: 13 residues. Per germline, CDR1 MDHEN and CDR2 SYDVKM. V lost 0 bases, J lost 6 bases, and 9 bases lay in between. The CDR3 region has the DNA TGTGCCAGCAGTTTATGGAAAGGGGTCGAGCAGTACTTC. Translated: CASSLWKGVEQYF.

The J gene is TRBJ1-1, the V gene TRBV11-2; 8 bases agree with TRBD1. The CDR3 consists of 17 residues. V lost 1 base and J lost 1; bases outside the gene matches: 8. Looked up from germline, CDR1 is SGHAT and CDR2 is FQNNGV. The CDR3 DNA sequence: TGTGCCAGCAGCTTAGGTGCGGCGACAGGGGCGAACACTGAAGCTTTCTTT. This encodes CASSLGAATGANTEAFF.

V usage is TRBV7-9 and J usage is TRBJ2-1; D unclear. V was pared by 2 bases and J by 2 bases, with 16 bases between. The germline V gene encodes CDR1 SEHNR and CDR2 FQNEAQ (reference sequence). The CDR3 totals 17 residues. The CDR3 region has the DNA TGTGCCAGCAGCTTAAAGCTCCGAGGCCCAGCCTACAATGAGCAGTTCTTC. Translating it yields CASSLKLRGPAYNEQFF.

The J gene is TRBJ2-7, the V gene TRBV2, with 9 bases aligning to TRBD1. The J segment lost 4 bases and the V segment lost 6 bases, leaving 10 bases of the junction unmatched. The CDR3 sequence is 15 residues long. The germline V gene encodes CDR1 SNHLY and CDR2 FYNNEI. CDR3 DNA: TGTGCCAGCAGGGACCTTGGGACAGGGTCTTACGAGCAGTACTTC. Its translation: CASRDLGTGSYEQYF.

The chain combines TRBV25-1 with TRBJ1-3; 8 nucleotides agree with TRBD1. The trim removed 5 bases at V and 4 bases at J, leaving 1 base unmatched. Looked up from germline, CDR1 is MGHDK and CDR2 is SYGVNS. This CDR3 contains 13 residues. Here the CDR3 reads CASSNRGGNTIYF. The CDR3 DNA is TGTGCCAGCAGTAACAGGGGGGGAAACACCATATATTTT.

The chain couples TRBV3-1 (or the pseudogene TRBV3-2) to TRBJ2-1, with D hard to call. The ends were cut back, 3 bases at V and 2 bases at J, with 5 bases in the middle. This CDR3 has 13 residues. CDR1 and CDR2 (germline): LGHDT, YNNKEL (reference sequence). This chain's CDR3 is CASSQGTYNEQFF. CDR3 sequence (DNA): TGTGCCAGCAGCCAGGGGACCTACAATGAGCAGTTCTTC.

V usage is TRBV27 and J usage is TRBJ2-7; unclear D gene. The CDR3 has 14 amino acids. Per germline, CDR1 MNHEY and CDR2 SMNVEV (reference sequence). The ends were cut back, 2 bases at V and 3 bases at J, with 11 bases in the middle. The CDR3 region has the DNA TGTGCCAGCAGTTTAAGGCAGCCTTTCTACGAGCAGTACTTC. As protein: CASSLRQPFYEQYF.

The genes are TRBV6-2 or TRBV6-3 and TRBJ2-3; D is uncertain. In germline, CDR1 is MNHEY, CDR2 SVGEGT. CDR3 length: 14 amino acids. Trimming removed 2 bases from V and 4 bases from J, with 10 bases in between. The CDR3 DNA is TGTGCCAGCAGTTACCCCAGTTTATCAGATACGCAGTATTTT. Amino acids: CASSYPSLSDTQYF.

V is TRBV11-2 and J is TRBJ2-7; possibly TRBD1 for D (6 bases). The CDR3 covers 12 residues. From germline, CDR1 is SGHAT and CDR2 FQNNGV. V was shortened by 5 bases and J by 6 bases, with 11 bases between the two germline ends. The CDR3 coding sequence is TGTGCCAGCAGCCCTAAGGGGGTCGAGCAGTACTTC. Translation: CASSPKGVEQYF.

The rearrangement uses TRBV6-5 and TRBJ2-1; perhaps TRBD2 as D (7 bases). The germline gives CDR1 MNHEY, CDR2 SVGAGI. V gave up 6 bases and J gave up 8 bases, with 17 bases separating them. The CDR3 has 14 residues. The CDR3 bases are TGTGCCAGCAGAAGGGGGGGTCACAATTATGAGCAGTTCTTC. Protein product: CASRRGGHNYEQFF.

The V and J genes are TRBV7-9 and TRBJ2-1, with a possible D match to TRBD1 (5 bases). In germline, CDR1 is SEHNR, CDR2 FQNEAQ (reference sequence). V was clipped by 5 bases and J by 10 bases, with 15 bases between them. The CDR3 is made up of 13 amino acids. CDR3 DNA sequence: TGTGCCAGCAGCCCCACGACAGTAGGGGAGCAGTTCTTC. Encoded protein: CASSPTTVGEQFF.

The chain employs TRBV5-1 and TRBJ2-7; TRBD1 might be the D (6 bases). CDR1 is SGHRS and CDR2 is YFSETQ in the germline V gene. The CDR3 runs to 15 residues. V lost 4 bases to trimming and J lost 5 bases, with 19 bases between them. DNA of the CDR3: TGCGCCAGCAGCCCCGTCCGGACAGAGGGGCACGAGCAGTACTTC. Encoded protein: CASSPVRTEGHEQYF.

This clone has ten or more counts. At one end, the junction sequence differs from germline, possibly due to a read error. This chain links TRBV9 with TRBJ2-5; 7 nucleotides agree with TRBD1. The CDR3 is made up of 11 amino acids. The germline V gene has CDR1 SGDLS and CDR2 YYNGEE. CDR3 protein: CASSVDGQDHF. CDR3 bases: TGTGCCAGCAGCGTAGATGGACAGGACCACTTC.

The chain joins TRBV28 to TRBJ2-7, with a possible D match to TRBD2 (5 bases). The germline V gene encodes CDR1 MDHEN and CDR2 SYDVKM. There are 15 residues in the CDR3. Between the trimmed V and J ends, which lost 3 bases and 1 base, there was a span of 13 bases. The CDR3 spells CASSLPTLASYEQYF. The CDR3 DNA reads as TGTGCCAGCAGTTTGCCCACCTTAGCGTCCTACGAGCAGTACTTC.

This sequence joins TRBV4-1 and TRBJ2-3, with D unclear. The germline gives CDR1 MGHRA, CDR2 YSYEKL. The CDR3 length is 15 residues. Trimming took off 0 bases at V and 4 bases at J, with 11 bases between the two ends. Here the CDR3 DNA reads TGCGCCAGCAGCCAAGATCCCCGTGGGGCAGATACGCAGTATTTT. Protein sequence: CASSQDPRGADTQYF.

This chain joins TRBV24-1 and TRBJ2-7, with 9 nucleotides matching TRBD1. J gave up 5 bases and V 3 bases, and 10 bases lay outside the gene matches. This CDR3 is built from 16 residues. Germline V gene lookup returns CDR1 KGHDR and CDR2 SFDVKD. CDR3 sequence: CATSDPRQGGGHEQYF. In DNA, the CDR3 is TGTGCCACCAGTGATCCCCGACAGGGGGGCGGCCACGAGCAGTACTTC.

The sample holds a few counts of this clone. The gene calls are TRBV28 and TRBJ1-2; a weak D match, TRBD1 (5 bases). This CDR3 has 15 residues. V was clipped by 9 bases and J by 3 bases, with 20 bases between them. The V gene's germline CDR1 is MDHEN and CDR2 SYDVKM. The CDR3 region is CASVAGTYLYYGYTF. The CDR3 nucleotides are TGTGCCAGTGTAGCCGGGACTTACCTTTACTATGGCTACACCTTC.

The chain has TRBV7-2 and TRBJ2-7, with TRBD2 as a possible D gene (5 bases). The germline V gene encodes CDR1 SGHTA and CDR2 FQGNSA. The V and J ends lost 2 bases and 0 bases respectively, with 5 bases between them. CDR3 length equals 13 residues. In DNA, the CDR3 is TGTGCCAGCAGCTTAAGCGGCTCCTACGAGCAGTACTTC. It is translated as CASSLSGSYEQYF.

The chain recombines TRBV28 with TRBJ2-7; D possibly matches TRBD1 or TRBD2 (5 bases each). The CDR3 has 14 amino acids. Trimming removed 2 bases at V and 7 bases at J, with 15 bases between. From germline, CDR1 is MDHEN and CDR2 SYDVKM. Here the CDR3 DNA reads TGTGCCAGCAGTTTAGACGGGGCCGGAGGAGAGCAGTACTTC. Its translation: CASSLDGAGGEQYF. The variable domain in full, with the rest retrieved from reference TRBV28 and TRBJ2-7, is DVKVTQSSRYLVKRTGEKVFLECVQDMDHENMFWYRQDPGLGLRLIYFSYDVKMKEKGDIPEGYSVSREKKERFSLILESASTNQTSMYLCASSLDGAGGEQYFGPGTRLTVT.

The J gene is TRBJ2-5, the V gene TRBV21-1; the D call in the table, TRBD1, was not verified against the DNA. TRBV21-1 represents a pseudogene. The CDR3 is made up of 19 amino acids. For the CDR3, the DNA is TGTGCCAGCAGCAAAGCGTCTCCTCGAGGACAGGGGGTCTCAGAGACCCAGTACTTC. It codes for CASSKASPRGQGVSETQYF.